These 22 T cell receptor beta chains came from one sample sequenced in a study of cytomegalovirus exposure and HLA in healthy donors. 60 Vbeta and 13 Jbeta primers were used in PCR. Method: immunoSEQ multiplex PCR; TCRdb's copy keeps in-frame clones and lacks some. The sample lists roughly 100,000 clones, about three quarters occurring once. Sequences were obtained from PBMCs. The receptor set was obtained from a woman in her forties or fifties in good health and CMV-seropositive.

In this sample, this clone turned up once. The rearrangement joins TRBV7-8 to TRBJ2-1; D is possibly TRBD2 (6 bases). The CDR3 covers 17 residues. Trimming removed 4 bases at V and 6 bases at J, with 22 bases between. Germline CDR1 is SGHVS and CDR2 is FQNEAQ. CDR3 in DNA: TGTGCCAGCAGCTCCGGGGGACGGAGTGTTCATTTCAATGAGCAGTTCTTC. It encodes CASSSGGRSVHFNEQFF.

In its sample, this clone was seen once. The chain links TRBV27 to TRBJ2-2, with 8 positions matching TRBD2. The V gene's germline CDR1 is MNHEY and CDR2 SMNVEV (reference sequence). The CDR3 sequence is 17 residues long. The V gene end was trimmed by 1 base and the J gene end by 5 bases; junction bases not matched to a gene: 9. This CDR3 reads CASSLFSSGGGTGELFF. The CDR3 bases are TGTGCCAGCAGTTTATTTTCCAGCGGGGGAGGGACCGGGGAGCTGTTTTTT.

This clone was observed a handful of times. This likely comes from a read error, as the CDR3 has no conserved phenylalanine or tryptophan at its end. The DNA is left out, because the CDR3 cannot be placed on it with certainty; the CDR3 is given as TCRdb lists it. CDR3 sequence reads: CASSESWDSGYI. This rearrangement joins TRBV2 to TRBJ1-6; the table assigns TRBD1, which was not confirmed against the DNA. Both ends counted, the CDR3 spans 12 residues. Germline loops: CDR1 SNHLY, CDR2 FYNNEI.

This clone was observed once. The chain uses TRBV29-1 and TRBJ2-7; 7 bases are a match to TRBD2. Germline trimming cut 7 bases from V and 3 bases from J; bases unmatched to any gene: 15. The CDR3 length is 15 residues. CDR1 SQVTM and CDR2 ANQGSEA come from the germline V gene. In nucleotides, the CDR3 is TGCAGCGCTGCGGTCTTGGTGGGGGGGGTCTACGAGCAGTACTTC. Translated, it gives CSAAVLVGGVYEQYF.

This chain connects TRBV7-2 to TRBJ1-5, with unresolved D. In germline, CDR1 is SGHTA, CDR2 FQGNSA. This CDR3 has 14 amino acids. V was trimmed by 4 bases and J by 2 bases, leaving 9 bases between them. The CDR3 nucleotides read TGTGCCAGCAGCTCTGACAATGGCAATCAGCCCCAGCATTTT. Translating it yields CASSSDNGNQPQHF.

Remarks on this clone: The junction and the germline gene differ at one end; a read error may be behind it. The gene calls are TRBV9 and TRBJ1-1; 11 bases are shared with TRBD1. The germline gives CDR1 SGDLS, CDR2 YYNGEE. This CDR3 spans 16 amino acids. The CDR3, as DNA: TGTGCCGGCAGCCCATGGACAGGGGGCGCACCCACTGAAGCTTTCTTT. The encoded protein is CAGSPWTGGAPTEAFF.

The sample holds a few counts of this clone. Other DNA sequences from this sample encode an identical CDR3 as well. J is TRBJ1-1 and V is TRBV7-2; D is unresolved. The V end was cut by 1 base, the J end by 1 base, with 7 bases between. This CDR3 has 14 amino acids. Germline V CDR1 and CDR2: SGHTA, FQGNSA. CDR3 amino acids: CASSLVAGNTEAFF. CDR3 bases: TGTGCCAGCAGCTTAGTGGCGGGGAACACTGAAGCTTTCTTT.

V gene TRBV15 combines with J gene TRBJ1-2; 9 nucleotides match TRBD1. The CDR3 covers 15 residues. V lost 1 base, J lost 4 bases, and 4 bases stayed unmatched. Germline V gives CDR1 LNHNV, CDR2 YYDKDF (reference sequence). The CDR3 loop reads CATSRGDRDSYGYTF. CDR3 in DNA: TGTGCCACCAGCAGAGGGGACAGGGATAGCTATGGCTACACCTTC.

V is TRBV7-8 and J is TRBJ2-7; TRBD1 matches 9 bases. Germline lookup yields CDR1 SGHVS and CDR2 FQNEAQ. Unmatched junction bases numbered 0, after V lost 1 base and J lost 2 bases. The CDR3 loop spans 14 amino acids. The CDR3 here is CASSLGTGAYEQYF. For the CDR3, the DNA is TGTGCCAGCAGCTTAGGGACAGGGGCCTACGAGCAGTACTTC.

This clone was recorded a few times. CDR3 sequence (DNA): TGTGCCAGCAGTGAATTAACAGTTTGGGCCACTGAAGCTTTCTTT. The encoded protein is CASSELTVWATEAFF. The rearrangement uses TRBV6-1 and TRBJ1-1; D unresolved. The CDR3 covers 15 residues. V lost 2 bases and J lost 4, with 14 bases in between. Germline V gene data show CDR1 as MNHNS and CDR2 as SASEGT.

The rearrangement uses TRBV2 and TRBJ1-6; TRBD1 matches 10 bases. This CDR3 contains 14 residues. Unmatched junction bases numbered 3, after V lost 4 bases and J lost 9 bases. Germline V lookup: CDR1 SNHLY, CDR2 FYNNEI. The CDR3 nucleotides are TGTGCCAGCAGTGTCGGGACAGGGGTTTCACCCCTCCACTTT. It specifies CASSVGTGVSPLHF.

The genes are TRBV28 and TRBJ2-7; 9 bases are a match to TRBD1. Trimming removed 6 bases from V and 2 bases from J; junction bases left unmatched: 11. The CDR3 loop spans 16 amino acids. Germline V gene lookup returns CDR1 MDHEN and CDR2 SYDVKM. The CDR3 DNA sequence: TGTGCCAGCAGGGAAGCCGGGACAGGGAACCCCTACGAGCAGTACTTC. It yields the protein CASREAGTGNPYEQYF.

This chain links TRBV28 with TRBJ1-2; 7 bases map to TRBD1. Germline V CDR1 and CDR2: MDHEN, SYDVKM. The CDR3 is 14 residues long. The junction had 5 bases not matched to a gene; V was cut back by 2 bases and J by 5 bases. CDR3 nucleotides: TGTGCCAGCAGTTTAAGGACAGGCCGGTATGGCTACACCTTC. This translates into CASSLRTGRYGYTF.

The chain recombines TRBV6-5 with TRBJ2-2, with 10 bases matching TRBD1. The germline V gene encodes CDR1 MNHEY and CDR2 SVGAGI. V lost 6 bases to trimming and J lost 8 bases; unmatched junction nucleotides: 9. The CDR3 extends over 15 amino acids. Here the CDR3 DNA reads TGTGCCAGCAGAACCGGGACAGGGGTATCAGGGGAGCTGTTTTTT. Protein sequence: CASRTGTGVSGELFF.

The rearrangement uses TRBV10-3 and TRBJ2-1, with D possibly TRBD2 on 6 matching bases. Trimming removed 4 bases at V and 7 bases at J, with 11 bases between. Germline V CDR1 and CDR2: ENHRY, SYGVKD. This CDR3 is built from 13 residues. The CDR3 sequence is CAISGAGRNEQFF. The DNA for the CDR3 is TGTGCCATCAGTGGCGCGGGGAGGAATGAGCAGTTCTTC.

The chain combines TRBV9 with TRBJ2-2; D possibly corresponds to TRBD1 (5 bases). V was pared by 5 bases and J by 0 bases, with 14 bases between. The length of the CDR3 is 16 residues. Germline-derived CDR1 and CDR2 are SGDLS and YYNGEE. The CDR3 spells CASSPQGHTNTGELFF. CDR3 nucleotide sequence: TGTGCCAGCAGTCCCCAAGGACACACGAACACCGGGGAGCTGTTTTTT.

The chain links TRBV5-5 to TRBJ2-2; TRBD2 matches at 7 bases. CDR3 length: 16 amino acids. The germline gives CDR1 SGHKS, CDR2 YYEKEE (reference sequence). The V and J ends lost 0 bases and 2 bases, in that order; junction bases with no gene match: 4. The CDR3 region has the DNA TGTGCCAGCAGCTTGGAGGCTAGCGGTAACACCGGGGAGCTGTTTTTT. It translates to CASSLEASGNTGELFF.

V usage is TRBV2 and J usage is TRBJ2-1; the match to TRBD1 covers 9 bases. Germline V gene data show CDR1 as SNHLY and CDR2 as FYNNEI. The CDR3 totals 14 residues. J gave up 2 bases and V 11 bases, and 7 bases lay outside the gene matches. The CDR3 here is CASLRDRAYNEQFF. Written as DNA, the CDR3 is TGTGCCTCTCTCCGGGACAGGGCCTACAATGAGCAGTTCTTC.

This rearrangement joins TRBV4-2 to TRBJ1-6; the match to TRBD1 covers 8 bases. The V and J ends lost 5 bases and 2 bases, in that order; junction bases with no gene match: 5. The CDR3 length is 16 residues. Per germline, CDR1 LGHNA and CDR2 YNFKEQ. CDR3 nucleotides: TGTGCCAGCAGCGGACAGGGTCCCCCCTATAATTCACCCCTCCACTTT. Amino acid sequence: CASSGQGPPYNSPLHF.

This rearrangement joins TRBV6-1 to TRBJ2-2; 9 bases map to TRBD2. CDR3 length equals 18 residues. Germline values: CDR1 MNHNS, CDR2 SASEGT. After removal of 2 bases from V and 5 bases from J, the junction contained 12 bases not matched to a gene. The CDR3 loop reads CASSERRRGGKETGELFF. The CDR3 bases are TGTGCCAGCAGTGAACGGAGGCGGGGGGGCAAGGAAACCGGGGAGCTGTTTTTT.

The sample holds one count of this clone. The chain couples TRBV29-1 to TRBJ2-5, with D perhaps matching TRBD2 (5 bases). V was pared by 7 bases and J by 5 bases, with 11 bases between. This CDR3 has 11 residues. Looked up from germline, CDR1 is SQVTM and CDR2 is ANQGSEA. The CDR3, as DNA: TGCAGCGGTTCGGAGGTCGAGACCCAGTACTTC. Translating gives CSGSEVETQYF.

The rearrangement joins TRBV9 to TRBJ2-7, with TRBD2 as a possible D gene (5 bases). There are 14 residues in the CDR3. Trimming pared 0 bases from V and 2 bases from J, leaving 9 bases between. Germline lookup yields CDR1 SGDLS and CDR2 YYNGEE. The CDR3 here is CASSVELVPYEQYF. CDR3 nucleotides: TGTGCCAGCAGCGTAGAACTAGTCCCCTACGAGCAGTACTTC. The full variable domain, rest sourced from reference TRBV9 and TRBJ2-7, is DSGVTQTPKHLITATGQRVTLRCSPRSGDLSVYWYQQSLDQGLQFLIQYYNGEERAKGNILERFSAQQFPDLHSELNLSSLELGDSALYFCASSVELVPYEQYFGPGTRLTVT.